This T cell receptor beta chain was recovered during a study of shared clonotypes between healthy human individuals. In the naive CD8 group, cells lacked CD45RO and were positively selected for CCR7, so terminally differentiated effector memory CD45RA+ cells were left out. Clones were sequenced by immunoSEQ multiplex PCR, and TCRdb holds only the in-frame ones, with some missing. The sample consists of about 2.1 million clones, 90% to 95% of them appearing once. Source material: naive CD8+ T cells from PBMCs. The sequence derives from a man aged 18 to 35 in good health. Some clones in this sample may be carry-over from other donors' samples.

The CDR3 region is CAISGLTAHEQYF. The CDR3 DNA reads as TGTGCCATCAGTGGTCTTACAGCCCACGAGCAGTACTTC. The chain has TRBV10-3 and TRBJ2-7, with D uncertain. CDR3 length: 13 amino acids. V lost 4 bases and J 5 bases, leaving 12 bases between the germline ends. The germline CDR1 and CDR2 sequences are ENHRY and SYGVKD.